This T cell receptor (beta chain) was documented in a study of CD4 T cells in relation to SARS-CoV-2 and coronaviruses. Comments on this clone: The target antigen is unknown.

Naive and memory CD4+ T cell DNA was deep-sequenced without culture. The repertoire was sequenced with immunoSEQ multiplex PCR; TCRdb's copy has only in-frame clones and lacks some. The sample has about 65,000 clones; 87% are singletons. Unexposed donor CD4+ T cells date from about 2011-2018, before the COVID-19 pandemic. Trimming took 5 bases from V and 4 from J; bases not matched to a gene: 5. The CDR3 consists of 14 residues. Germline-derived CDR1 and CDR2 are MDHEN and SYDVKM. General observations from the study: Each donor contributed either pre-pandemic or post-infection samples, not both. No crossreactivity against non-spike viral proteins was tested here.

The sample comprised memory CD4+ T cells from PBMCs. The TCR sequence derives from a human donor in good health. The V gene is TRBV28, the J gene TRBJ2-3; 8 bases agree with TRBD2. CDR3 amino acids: CASSPGGPADTQYF. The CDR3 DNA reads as TGTGCCAGCAGTCCGGGGGGGCCAGCAGATACGCAGTATTTT.